This T cell receptor (beta chain) is drawn from a study of response to subunit inactivated influenza vaccine. There are a few counts of this clonotype. MiXCR, run by TCRdb on the RT-PCR reads, gives a single entry per CDR3 protein. This table has 800,000 to 1,000,000 distinct CDR3 sequences, less than 25% appearing once. CDR1 and CDR2 (germline): SGHDN, FVKESK. V lost 4 bases and J 11 bases, leaving 14 bases between the germline ends. This CDR3 has 13 amino acids. This chain connects TRBV14 to TRBJ1-4; D call uncertain. Sequenced here: PBMCs from blood, sampled 4 to 6 days after vaccination. This sequence was found in a man in his fifties or sixties who received an inactivated influenza vaccine. The CDR3 sequence: CASSPGPTGKLFF. The CDR3 nucleotides are TGTGCCAGCAGCCCAGGCCCGACGGGGAAACTGTTTTTT.